The rows below give T cell receptor beta chains drawn from one sample of a study of vaccination effects on CD4 cells after COVID-19. Their recognized antigens are unknown. Clones were read by immunoSEQ multiplex PCR, and TCRdb kept only the in-frame ones, dropping some. Counted here are around 30,000 clones, roughly 71% occurring once; the ten biggest clones make up approximately 8.8%. Specimen: CD4+ T cells from PBMCs cultured with HCoV-NL63 spike peptides, collected after COVID-19 vaccination. The source is a human donor who received a COVID-19 vaccine. CDR3s include the opening cysteine and the closing phenylalanine or tryptophan. Fields, in order: CDR3 protein, CDR3 DNA, clone size, J gene, V gene, D gene. The D gene is left open where the match is weak. For some rows the clone size is stated as once, few or many, or as a class when expanded; others skip it.

CDR3: CASSLGQDNYGYTF
DNA: TGCGCCAGCAGCTTGGGGCAAGATAACTATGGCTACACCTTC
size: -
J: TRBJ1-2
V: TRBV5-1
D: -

CDR3: CASSIFGLAGSTEQFF
DNA: TGTGCCAGTAGTATATTCGGACTAGCGGGGTCCACTGAGCAGTTCTTC
size: -
J: TRBJ2-1
V: TRBV19
D: TRBD2

CDR3: CAWNRGGHTGELFF
DNA: TGTGCCTGGAACCGGGGGGGGCACACCGGGGAGCTGTTTTTT
size: -
J: TRBJ2-2
V: TRBV30
D: TRBD2

CDR3: CASSGGLAYNEQFF
DNA: TGTGCCAGCAGCGGGGGACTAGCCTACAATGAGCAGTTCTTC
size: -
J: TRBJ2-1
V: TRBV9
D: TRBD2

CDR3: CASRRTVTSGNTGELFF
DNA: TGCGCCAGCAGACGCACGGTGACTAGCGGGAACACCGGGGAGCTGTTTTTT
size: -
J: TRBJ2-2
V: TRBV5-1
D: TRBD2

CDR3: CASSYSGQGAYTEAFF
DNA: TGTGCCAGCAGTTACTCGGGACAGGGGGCGTACACTGAAGCTTTCTTT
size: -
J: TRBJ1-1
V: TRBV6-5
D: TRBD1

CDR3: CASTRTGEVNTIYF
DNA: TGTGCCAGTACAAGGACAGGGGAGGTAAACACCATATATTTT
size: -
J: TRBJ1-3
V: TRBV19
D: TRBD1

CDR3: CASRLGDTGELFF
DNA: TGTGCCAGCAGATTGGGAGATACCGGGGAGCTGTTTTTT
size: -
J: TRBJ2-2
V: TRBV27
D: -

CDR3: CASSYSAQGARSEAFF
DNA: TGTGCCAGCAGTTACTCGGCGCAGGGGGCAAGGTCTGAAGCTTTCTTT
size: -
J: TRBJ1-1
V: TRBV6-5
D: TRBD1

CDR3: CATSRDLGRRYQPQHF
DNA: TGTGCCACCAGCAGAGATTTGGGTCGGCGGTATCAGCCCCAGCATTTT
size: few
J: TRBJ1-5
V: TRBV15
D: -

CDR3: CASSRPGPPYEQYF
DNA: TGTGCCAGCAGCAGACCGGGACCGCCCTACGAGCAGTACTTC
size: once
J: TRBJ2-7
V: TRBV5-4
D: -

CDR3: CASSYEGMSGELFF
DNA: TGTGCCAGCAGTTACGAGGGGATGTCTGGGGAGCTGTTTTTT
size: few
J: TRBJ2-2
V: TRBV6-2/TRBV6-3
D: -

CDR3: CASSYSKSTSYEQYF
DNA: TGTGCCAGCAGTTACTCGAAGTCCACCTCCTACGAGCAGTACTTC
size: few
J: TRBJ2-7
V: TRBV6-5
D: -

CDR3: CAISQGQGDTEAFF
DNA: TGTGCCATCAGTCAAGGACAGGGGGACACTGAAGCTTTCTTT
size: once
J: TRBJ1-1
V: TRBV10-3
D: TRBD1